Shown below are 20 T cell receptor beta chains from a single sample sequenced in a study of control samples from healthy donors and cancer patients. Profiling relied on immunoSEQ multiplex PCR, and the TCRdb table lists in-frame clones only, not all of them. Of roughly 100,000 clones in the sample, around 89% were seen once. Source material: PBMCs. Every receptor here comes from a man between 60 and 75 years old with lung cancer.

The chain is built from TRBV21-1 and TRBJ1-6. TRBV21-1 is classified as a pseudogene. The CDR3 sequence is 16 residues long. CDR3 region: CASSKGDGLYNSPLHF. DNA of the CDR3: TGTGCCAGCAGCAAAGGGGACGGCCTCTATAATTCACCCCTCCACTTT.

This chain uses TRBV3-1 (or the pseudogene TRBV3-2) with TRBJ1-4, with D uncertain. V lost 2 bases and J lost 8, with 21 bases in between. Germline assignment: CDR1 LGHDT and CDR2 YNNKEL (reference sequence). CDR3 length equals 17 residues. In DNA form, the CDR3 reads TGTGCCAGCAGCCAAACGTGGACGGCGCCTTCGGGGGAAAAACTGTTTTTT. Translating it yields CASSQTWTAPSGEKLFF.

This chain joins TRBV25-1 and TRBJ2-5; a weak D match, TRBD2 (5 bases). Germline CDR1 reads MGHDK; CDR2 reads SYGVNS. The CDR3 totals 13 residues. V gave up 5 bases and J gave up 5 bases, with 12 bases separating them. The CDR3: CASSRRIGETQYF. CDR3 nucleotides: TGTGCCAGCAGTCGGAGGATTGGGGAGACCCAGTACTTC. The entire variable domain, with the rest obtained from reference TRBV25-1 and TRBJ2-5, is as follows: EADIYQTPRYLVIGTGKKITLECSQTMGHDKMYWYQQDPGMELHLIHYSYGVNSTEKGDLSSESTVSRIRTEHFPLTLESARPSHTSQYLCASSRRIGETQYFGPGTRLLVL.

The rearrangement uses TRBV5-1 and TRBJ1-2; 10 positions agree with TRBD1. V gave up 4 bases and J gave up 4 bases; unmatched junction bases: 4. Germline assignment: CDR1 SGHRS and CDR2 YFSETQ. The CDR3 length is 14 residues. The CDR3 bases are TGCGCCAGCAGCACGACAGGGGGCGGCTATGGCTACACCTTC. Translating it yields CASSTTGGGYGYTF.

The chain couples TRBV10-3 to TRBJ2-7; D unresolved. The CDR3 has 12 amino acids. Between the trimmed V and J ends, which lost 3 bases and 5 bases, there was a span of 8 bases. The germline gives CDR1 ENHRY, CDR2 SYGVKD. The CDR3 DNA follows: TGTGCCATCAGTGAATTGGGCGACGAGCAGTACGTC. Encoded protein: CAISELGDEQYV.

The chain uses TRBV3-1 (or the pseudogene TRBV3-2) and TRBJ1-6; a possible D gene is TRBD1 (5 bases). This CDR3 has 14 residues. Deletions cut 3 bases from V and 9 bases from J, with 12 bases between. The V gene's germline CDR1 is LGHDT and CDR2 YNNKEL (reference sequence). The CDR3 DNA is TGTGCCAGCAGCCACCCCTGGAGGGGTTCACCCCTCCACTTT. It yields the protein CASSHPWRGSPLHF.

In its sample, this clone was seen once. V usage is TRBV5-6 and J usage is TRBJ1-6, with 8 nucleotides matching TRBD1. CDR1 is SGHDT and CDR2 is YYEEEE in the germline V gene. V lost 4 bases, J lost 4 bases, and 10 bases stayed unmatched. The CDR3 consists of 17 residues. CDR3 nucleotides: TGTGCCAGCAGCACCGGGACAGGCTTGTCTTATAATTCACCCCTCCACTTT. Its translation is CASSTGTGLSYNSPLHF.

V and J are TRBV5-6 and TRBJ1-1; D not resolved. With 0 bases removed from V and 4 bases from J, the gap between germline ends came to 16 bases. The V gene's germline CDR1 is SGHDT and CDR2 YYEEEE. The CDR3 spans 16 residues. CDR3 sequence (DNA): TGTGCCAGCAGCTTGGTGGCCCCCTCAGGAGGCACTGAAGCTTTCTTT. Its translation is CASSLVAPSGGTEAFF.

V usage is TRBV5-1 and J usage is TRBJ2-2; no reliable D call. V was cut by 4 bases and J by 6 bases, with 16 bases left in between. Germline V gives CDR1 SGHRS, CDR2 YFSETQ. This CDR3 is built from 15 residues. CDR3 residues: CASSKSPVQAGELFF. The DNA of the CDR3 is TGCGCCAGCAGCAAGAGCCCAGTCCAAGCCGGGGAGCTGTTTTTT.

V and J are TRBV3-1 (or the pseudogene TRBV3-2) and TRBJ1-1; D may be TRBD1 (5 bases). The CDR3 sequence is 14 residues long. Germline CDR1 LGHDT, CDR2 YNNKEL (reference sequence). Trimming removed 5 bases at V and 0 bases at J, with 10 bases between. CDR3 protein: CASSVTGMNTEAFF. The CDR3 DNA reads TGTGCCAGCAGCGTTACAGGTATGAACACTGAAGCTTTCTTT.

The chain has TRBV7-2 and TRBJ1-2, with D hard to call. The germline V and J ends were trimmed by 0 bases and 4 bases, with 12 bases remaining between them. This CDR3 has 15 amino acids. CDR1 is SGHTA, CDR2 FQGNSA, per germline. In nucleotides, the CDR3 is TGTGCCAGCAGCTTAGCGCATGGAGGCTCCTATGGCTACACCTTC. Translated: CASSLAHGGSYGYTF.

The sample holds many counts of this clone. The chain links TRBV21-1 to TRBJ1-2; TRBD1, the D gene given by the table, was not confirmed from the DNA. TRBV21-1 corresponds to a pseudogene. This CDR3 has 14 amino acids. This CDR3 reads CASSYGTGGYGYTF. CDR3 in DNA: TGTGCCTCTTCTTACGGGACAGGGGGCTATGGCTACACCTTC.

This clone was recorded a few times. The chain couples TRBV6-5 to TRBJ2-7, with D uncertain. V gave up 7 bases and J gave up 3 bases, with 13 bases separating them. The length of the CDR3 is 13 residues. The germline gives CDR1 MNHEY, CDR2 SVGAGI. In DNA form, the CDR3 reads TGTGCCAGCACCTTACAGCTCCGCTACGAGCAGTACTTC. It yields the protein CASTLQLRYEQYF.

The chain joins TRBV5-4 to TRBJ1-1, with TRBD1 identical over 9 bases. The J segment lost 0 bases and the V segment lost 4 bases, leaving 10 bases of the junction unmatched. Germline CDR1 is SGHNT and CDR2 is YYREEE (reference sequence). CDR3 size: 17 residues. The CDR3 DNA follows: TGTGCCAGCAGCCTTGCCCCCGGGACAGGGATGAACACTGAAGCTTTCTTT. Protein: CASSLAPGTGMNTEAFF. The full variable domain, with the rest looked up from reference TRBV5-4 and TRBJ1-1, is ETGVTQSPTHLIKTRGQQVTLRCSSQSGHNTVSWYQQALGQGPQFIFQYYREEENGRGNFPPRFSGLQFPNYSSELNVNALELDDSALYLCASSLAPGTGMNTEAFFGQGTRLTVV.

The chain carries TRBV7-2 and TRBJ1-5; D gene ambiguous. The CDR3 is 15 amino acids. CDR1 and CDR2 from the germline V gene are SGHTA and FQGNSA. Deletions cut 1 base from V and 0 bases from J, with 7 bases between. CDR3 DNA sequence: TGTGCCAGCAGCTTAGGCGGGGTTAGCAATCAGCCCCAGCATTTT. Amino acids: CASSLGGVSNQPQHF.

The V gene is TRBV20-1, the J gene TRBJ2-7, with 8 bases lining up with TRBD2. The CDR3 loop spans 12 amino acids. Losses at the gene ends were 3 bases for V and 3 bases for J; bases not matched to a gene: 1. Germline V gene sequence: CDR1 DFQATT, CDR2 SNEGSKA (reference sequence). CDR3 in amino acids: CSASRGGYEQYF. DNA of the CDR3: TGCAGTGCTAGTCGGGGGGGCTACGAGCAGTACTTC.

The V call is TRBV6-5, the J call TRBJ2-7; weak D call: TRBD2 (6 bases). This CDR3 comprises 14 residues. Germline CDR1 MNHEY, CDR2 SVGAGI. Trimming left V 4 bases short and J 1 base short, with 11 bases between. In DNA form, the CDR3 reads TGTGCCAGCAGTTCACCAGGGAGGTCCTACGAGCAGTACTTC. As protein: CASSSPGRSYEQYF.

The chain combines TRBV6-1 with TRBJ1-2; no clear D. The CDR3 is made up of 17 amino acids. V was pared by 2 bases and J by 8 bases, with 24 bases between. Germline values: CDR1 MNHNS, CDR2 SASEGT. The CDR3 coding sequence is TGTGCCAGCAGTGAACTTACCGCAGGTTCCCTTTCTAGAGGCTACACCTTC. The encoded protein is CASSELTAGSLSRGYTF.

The genes are TRBV10-2 and TRBJ2-2; 7 nucleotides line up with TRBD2. The CDR3 consists of 13 residues. Germline CDR1 reads WSHSY; CDR2 reads SAAADI. V lost 8 bases to trimming and J lost 3 bases; unmatched junction nucleotides: 3. The CDR3 coding sequence is TGCGCCAGCCCAGGGAGGGACACCGGGGAGCTGTTTTTT. It is translated as CASPGRDTGELFF.

The CDR3 DNA follows: TGCGCCAGCAGCGCCTCGGGACAGGCTGGAAACACCATATATTTT. It codes for CASSASGQAGNTIYF. The chain uses TRBV5-1 and TRBJ1-3; 8 nucleotides line up with TRBD1. The CDR3 covers 15 residues. V shed 4 bases and J 2 bases; nucleotides not matched to a gene: 5. Germline values: CDR1 SGHRS, CDR2 YFSETQ.